These 25 T cell receptor beta chains were all obtained from the same sample, sequenced in a study of T-cell reconstitution after alpha-beta-depleted transplantation in children. This sample's TCRbeta library carried unique molecular identifier barcodes. TCRdb re-derived calls from the PCR reads in MiXCR, one entry per CDR3 protein. The sample includes more than 400,000 distinct CDR3 sequences, around 46% of them seen just once. Sequencing was performed on PBMCs, taken before TCRalphabeta/CD19-depleted stem cell transplant. The receptors were sampled from a girl aged 2 to 9 with aplastic anemia, due to receive a stem cell transplant.

There are a few counts of this clonotype. The chain links TRBV10-2 to TRBJ2-1; TRBD2 aligns across 11 bases. The V gene end was trimmed by 4 bases and the J gene end by 7 bases; junction bases not matched to a gene: 3. Germline V gene data show CDR1 as WSHSY and CDR2 as SAAADI. The CDR3 sequence is 14 residues long. DNA of the CDR3: TGCGCCAGCAGTGTACTAGCGGGGGTAAATGAGCAGTTCTTC. This gives the protein CASSVLAGVNEQFF.

V usage is TRBV12-3 or TRBV12-4 and J usage is TRBJ2-3; the match to TRBD2 covers 8 bases. The CDR3 length is 15 residues. V was pared by 7 bases and J by 6 bases, with 12 bases of the junction left unmatched. The CDR3 sequence is CASTGGLLFADTQYF. The CDR3 DNA follows: TGTGCCAGCACGGGAGGGCTCCTTTTCGCGGATACGCAGTATTTT.

The rearrangement joins TRBV7-2 to TRBJ2-1; TRBD2 matches 8 bases. Losses at the gene ends were 5 bases for V and 1 base for J; bases not matched to a gene: 10. Germline V gene data show CDR1 as SGHTA and CDR2 as FQGNSA. The CDR3 has 17 residues. CDR3 sequence (DNA): TGTGCCAGCAGCATCAGCGGGGGTGGGAGGTCCTACAATGAGCAGTTCTTC. It encodes CASSISGGGRSYNEQFF. Combining the CDR3 with reference TRBV7-2 and TRBJ2-1 gives the whole variable domain GAGVSQSPSNKVTEKGKDVELRCDPISGHTALYWYRQSLGQGLEFLIYFQGNSAPDKSGLPSDRFSAERTGGSVSTLTIQRTQQEDSAVYLCASSISGGGRSYNEQFFGPGTRLTVL.

The V gene is TRBV20-1, the J gene TRBJ2-1, with a tentative D call TRBD2 (6 bases). Between the trimmed V and J ends, which lost 5 bases and 6 bases, there was a span of 11 bases. The germline V gene encodes CDR1 DFQATT and CDR2 SNEGSKA (reference sequence). This CDR3 is 12 amino acids long. Here the CDR3 reads CSAGGIANEQFF. Here the CDR3 DNA reads TGCAGTGCTGGGGGGATAGCCAATGAGCAGTTCTTC.

This clonotype was counted at least ten times. V and J are TRBV28 and TRBJ2-1; 7 bases fit TRBD2. CDR1 and CDR2 from the germline V gene are MDHEN and SYDVKM. V was pared by 3 bases and J by 4 bases, with 6 bases of the junction left unmatched. The CDR3 is 15 amino acids. The chain's CDR3 is CASSFRIAGYNEQFF. CDR3 nucleotides: TGTGCCAGCAGTTTTCGAATAGCGGGTTACAATGAGCAGTTCTTC.

The CDR3 spells CASSVFGEWDYGYTF. DNA for the CDR3: TGTGCCAGCAGCGTATTCGGGGAGTGGGACTATGGCTACACCTTC. V gene TRBV9 combines with J gene TRBJ1-2; the D is unclear. Looked up from germline, CDR1 is SGDLS and CDR2 is YYNGEE. The CDR3 extends over 15 amino acids. The V end lost 1 base, the J end lost 3 bases, and 13 bases lay between the germline ends.

This clonotype appeared once. The V call is TRBV21-1, the J call TRBJ2-5; TRBD2 was called by the table and not checked on the DNA. TRBV21-1 is classified as a pseudogene. This CDR3 region has 13 residues. This CDR3 is CASSKRARETQYF. The CDR3 DNA reads TGTGCCAGCAGCAAAAGGGCACGGGAGACCCAGTACTTC.

The rearrangement links TRBV20-1 to TRBJ2-4; TRBD1 matches at 10 bases. Germline V lookup: CDR1 DFQATT, CDR2 SNEGSKA (reference sequence). J lost 0 bases, V lost 2 bases, and 13 bases had no gene match. There are 19 residues in the CDR3. CDR3 bases: TGCAGTGCTAGACAGACCGGGACAGGGGTCACCTCAGCCAAAAACATTCAGTACTTC. Translating gives CSARQTGTGVTSAKNIQYF.

This clonotype was detected many times. The rearrangement links TRBV30 to TRBJ2-1; the match to TRBD2 covers 12 bases. The junction had 10 bases not matched to a gene; V was cut back by 2 bases and J by 8 bases. CDR3 length: 16 residues. The germline V gene encodes CDR1 GTSNPN and CDR2 SVGIG (reference sequence). The CDR3 nucleotides read TGTGCCTGGAGTAGGGCTAGCGGGAGGGCCACCGATGAGCAGTTCTTC. Its protein is CAWSRASGRATDEQFF. Drawing the rest from reference TRBV30 and TRBJ2-1, the complete variable domain is SQTIHQWPATLVQPVGSPLSLECTVEGTSNPNLYWYRQAAGRGLQLLFYSVGIGQISSEVPQNLSASRPQDRQFILSSKKLLLSDSGFYLCAWSRASGRATDEQFFGPGTRLTVL.

The chain links TRBV10-1 to TRBJ2-3, with 10 bases matching TRBD2. V was pared by 2 bases and J by 0 bases, with 5 bases of the junction left unmatched. CDR1 and CDR2 from the germline V gene are WNHNN and SYGVQD (reference sequence). CDR3 length equals 17 residues. The CDR3 loop is CASSEGALAGSTDTQYF. The CDR3 bases are TGCGCCAGCAGTGAGGGGGCACTAGCGGGAAGCACAGATACGCAGTATTTT.

In its sample, this clonotype was seen many times. This chain uses TRBV20-1 with TRBJ1-5; the D gene is possibly TRBD1 (5 bases). Germline CDR1 and CDR2: DFQATT and SNEGSKA (reference sequence). Trimming removed 5 bases at V and 6 bases at J, with 14 bases between. There are 13 residues in the CDR3. The CDR3 here is CSAGRGNTQPQHF. The CDR3 DNA reads TGCAGTGCTGGAAGGGGAAATACTCAGCCCCAGCATTTT.

This clonotype has more than one count but fewer than ten. The V and J genes are TRBV27 and TRBJ2-1, with D perhaps matching TRBD1 (5 bases). Trimming removed 5 bases from V and 5 bases from J, with 16 bases in between. CDR1 MNHEY and CDR2 SMNVEV come from the germline V gene (reference sequence). There are 15 residues in the CDR3. This CDR3 reads CASSPRPMGHNEQFF. Here the CDR3 DNA reads TGTGCCAGCAGTCCCCGCCCTATGGGGCACAATGAGCAGTTCTTC.

This clonotype was recorded many times. The chain combines TRBV28 with TRBJ2-6; 7 nucleotides line up with TRBD2. This CDR3 region has 19 residues. Looked up from germline, CDR1 is MDHEN and CDR2 is SYDVKM. Unmatched junction bases numbered 14, after V lost 5 bases and J lost 1 base. CDR3 sequence: CASSQLSEGGLSGANVLTF. In DNA, the CDR3 is TGTGCCAGCAGTCAACTTTCGGAGGGAGGGTTGTCTGGGGCCAACGTCCTGACTTTC.

This clonotype was counted between two and nine times. The chain carries TRBV6-2 or TRBV6-3 and TRBJ1-5, with a weak D call TRBD1 (6 bases). Germline CDR1 and CDR2: MNHEY and SVGEGT. This CDR3 spans 16 amino acids. Trimming took 4 bases from V and 4 from J, leaving 17 bases between them. Here the CDR3 DNA reads TGTGCCAGCAGTTCCCTGATGGACAGCGGAAATCAGCCCCAGCATTTT. Its protein product is CASSSLMDSGNQPQHF.

This sequence joins TRBV6-9 and TRBJ2-7; D perhaps matches TRBD1 (6 bases). The CDR3 runs 15 residues. The ends were cut back, 2 bases at V and 4 bases at J, with 15 bases in the middle. The germline CDR1 and CDR2 sequences are MNHGY and SVAAGI. CDR3 loop: CASSYREGGGYEQYF. In nucleotides, the CDR3 is TGTGCCAGCAGTTATCGGGAAGGGGGTGGATACGAGCAGTACTTC.

This clonotype was detected ten times or more. The rearrangement links TRBV24-1 to TRBJ1-1; no clear D. This CDR3 comprises 14 residues. Germline V gene data show CDR1 as KGHDR and CDR2 as SFDVKD. V lost 5 bases and J lost 4, with 13 bases in between. The CDR3 loop is CATSATESGTEAFF. DNA for the CDR3: TGTGCCACCAGTGCGACGGAGAGTGGCACTGAAGCTTTCTTT.

The rearrangement uses TRBV20-1 and TRBJ2-1; 7 bases align to TRBD2. Germline CDR1 is DFQATT and CDR2 is SNEGSKA (reference sequence). V lost 7 bases to trimming and J lost 4 bases; unmatched junction nucleotides: 7. The CDR3 runs 13 residues. The CDR3 protein is CSVGRGTYNEQFF. DNA for the CDR3: TGCAGTGTAGGGCGGGGGACTTACAATGAGCAGTTCTTC.

This clonotype was detected ten times or more. The V and J genes are TRBV5-6 and TRBJ2-3; 12 nucleotides match TRBD2. This CDR3 contains 16 residues. V was pared by 0 bases and J by 4 bases, with 3 bases of the junction left unmatched. Germline lookup yields CDR1 SGHDT and CDR2 YYEEEE. CDR3 residues: CASSLASGRASDTQYF. The CDR3 nucleotides are TGTGCCAGCAGCTTGGCTAGCGGGAGGGCCTCAGATACGCAGTATTTT. Variable domain in full (rest from reference TRBV5-6 and TRBJ2-3): DAGVTQSPTHLIKTRGQQVTLRCSPKSGHDTVSWYQQALGQGPQFIFQYYEEEERQRGNFPDRFSGHQFPNYSSELNVNALLLGDSALYLCASSLASGRASDTQYFGPGTRLTVL.

Notes on this clonotype: One junction end disagrees with the germline gene, perhaps due to a read error. The rearrangement joins TRBV5-6 to TRBJ2-1; tentatively, D is TRBD2 (5 bases). In germline, CDR1 is SGHDT, CDR2 YYEEEE. This CDR3 is built from 15 residues. CDR3 sequence: CASSPREYLYDEQFF. The CDR3 DNA follows: TGTGCCAGCAGCCCCCGGGAATACCTCTACGATGAGCAGTTCTTC.

This clonotype was seen many times. The V call is TRBV5-1, the J call TRBJ2-7; 8 nucleotides agree with TRBD1. V dropped 0 bases and J dropped 6; count of bases not matched to a gene: 5. The germline CDR1 and CDR2 sequences are SGHRS and YFSETQ. The CDR3 totals 14 residues. The CDR3 is CASSLEGTGLEQYF. The CDR3 coding sequence is TGCGCCAGCAGCTTGGAAGGGACAGGTCTCGAGCAGTACTTC.

This clonotype was observed a handful of times. V and J are TRBV6-6 and TRBJ1-4, with D tentatively TRBD1 (6 bases). The CDR3 spans 11 residues. V gave up 6 bases and J gave up 7 bases, with 6 bases separating them. Germline V gene data show CDR1 as MNHNY and CDR2 as SVGAGI (reference sequence). The CDR3 bases are TGTGCCAGCAGAGGGGGTGAAAAACTGTTTTTT. This translates into CASRGGEKLFF.

The chain carries TRBV11-2 and TRBJ2-7; D perhaps matches TRBD2 (7 bases). The CDR3 extends over 15 amino acids. From germline, CDR1 is SGHAT and CDR2 FQNNGV. The ends were cut back, 4 bases at V and 7 bases at J, with 20 bases in the middle. CDR3 in amino acids: CASSSPMGGAQEQYF. The DNA of the CDR3 is TGTGCCAGCAGCTCACCCATGGGGGGGGCCCAGGAGCAGTACTTC.

This chain joins TRBV7-9 and TRBJ2-2, with D perhaps matching TRBD1 (5 bases). The V end lost 4 bases, the J end lost 0 bases, and 15 bases lay between the germline ends. Germline V gene sequence: CDR1 SEHNR, CDR2 FQNEAQ (reference sequence). The CDR3 consists of 17 residues. The CDR3 spells CASSSGAVFANTGELFF. The CDR3 DNA sequence: TGTGCCAGCAGCTCTGGGGCCGTGTTCGCGAACACCGGGGAGCTGTTTTTT.

This clonotype was found a few times. The V and J genes are TRBV5-5 and TRBJ1-4, with 9 bases that match TRBD1. V shed 5 bases and J 5 bases; nucleotides not matched to a gene: 7. The CDR3 has 15 amino acids. CDR1 is SGHKS and CDR2 is YYEKEE in the germline V gene (reference sequence). The CDR3 DNA reads TGTGCCAGCAGTTTCCGGGACAGGGACAATGAAAAACTGTTTTTT. It specifies CASSFRDRDNEKLFF.

The V call is TRBV20-1, the J call TRBJ2-6; 7 nucleotides agree with TRBD1. Germline assignment: CDR1 DFQATT and CDR2 SNEGSKA (reference sequence). Trimming removed 6 bases from V and 3 bases from J; junction bases left unmatched: 14. The CDR3 runs 17 residues. CDR3 nucleotide sequence: TGCAGTGCCGGGAACCGGGACAGCCTACTTGGGGCCAACGTCCTGACTTTC. Its translation is CSAGNRDSLLGANVLTF.